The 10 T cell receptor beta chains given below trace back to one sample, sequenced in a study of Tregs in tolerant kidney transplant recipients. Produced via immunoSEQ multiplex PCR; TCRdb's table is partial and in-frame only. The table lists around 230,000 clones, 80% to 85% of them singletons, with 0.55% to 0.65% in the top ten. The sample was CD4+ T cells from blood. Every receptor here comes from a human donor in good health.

As DNA, the CDR3 is TGCAGTGCGTGGTACACAGATACGCAGTATTTT. Its translation: CSAWYTDTQYF. V gene TRBV20-1 combines with J gene TRBJ2-3; D is ambiguous. Germline lookup yields CDR1 DFQATT and CDR2 SNEGSKA (reference sequence). The ends were cut back, 6 bases at V and 2 bases at J, with 6 bases in the middle. The CDR3 is made up of 11 amino acids.

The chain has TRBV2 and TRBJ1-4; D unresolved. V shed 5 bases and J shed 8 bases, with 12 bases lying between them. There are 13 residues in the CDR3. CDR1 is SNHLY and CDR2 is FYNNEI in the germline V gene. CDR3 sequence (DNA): TGTGCCAGCAGTTATTACCGCGAAGAAAAACTGTTTTTT. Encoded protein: CASSYYREEKLFF.

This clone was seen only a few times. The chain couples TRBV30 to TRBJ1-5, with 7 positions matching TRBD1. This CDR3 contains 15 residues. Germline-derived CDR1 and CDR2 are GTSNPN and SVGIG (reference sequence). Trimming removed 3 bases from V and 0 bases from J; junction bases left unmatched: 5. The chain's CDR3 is CAWSRDSYSNQPQHF. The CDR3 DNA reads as TGTGCCTGGAGCCGGGACAGTTATAGCAATCAGCCCCAGCATTTT.

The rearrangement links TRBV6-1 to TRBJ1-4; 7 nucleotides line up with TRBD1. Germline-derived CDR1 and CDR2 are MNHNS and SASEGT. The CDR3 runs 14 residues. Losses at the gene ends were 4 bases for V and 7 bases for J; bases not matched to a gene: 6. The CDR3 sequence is CASSGRGLGEKLFF. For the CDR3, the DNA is TGTGCCAGCAGTGGGAGGGGGCTTGGTGAAAAACTGTTTTTT.

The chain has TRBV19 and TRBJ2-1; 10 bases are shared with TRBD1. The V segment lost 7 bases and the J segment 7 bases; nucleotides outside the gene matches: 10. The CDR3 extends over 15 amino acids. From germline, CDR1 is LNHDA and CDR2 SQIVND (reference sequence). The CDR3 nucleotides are TGTGCCAGTACCCCTAGGGGGACAGGGGAAAATGAGCAGTTCTTC. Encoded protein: CASTPRGTGENEQFF.

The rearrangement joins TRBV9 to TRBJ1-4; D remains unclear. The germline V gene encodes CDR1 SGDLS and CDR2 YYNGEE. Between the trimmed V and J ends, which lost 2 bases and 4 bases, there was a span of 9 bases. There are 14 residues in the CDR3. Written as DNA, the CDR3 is TGTGCCAGCAGCGTGGGCACTCTTAATGAAAAACTGTTTTTT. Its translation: CASSVGTLNEKLFF.

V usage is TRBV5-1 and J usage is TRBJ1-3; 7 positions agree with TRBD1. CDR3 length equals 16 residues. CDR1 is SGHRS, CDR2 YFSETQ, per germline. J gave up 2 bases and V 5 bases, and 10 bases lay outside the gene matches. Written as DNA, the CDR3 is TGCGCCAGCAGTTACGGACAGGTTGGGACTGGAAACACCATATATTTT. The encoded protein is CASSYGQVGTGNTIYF.

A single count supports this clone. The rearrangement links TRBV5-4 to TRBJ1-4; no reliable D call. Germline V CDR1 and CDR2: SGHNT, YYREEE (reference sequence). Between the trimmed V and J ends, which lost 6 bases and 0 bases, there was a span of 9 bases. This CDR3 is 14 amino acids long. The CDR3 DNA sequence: TGTGCCAGCACGACGTTTGCAACTAATGAAAAACTGTTTTTT. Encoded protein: CASTTFATNEKLFF. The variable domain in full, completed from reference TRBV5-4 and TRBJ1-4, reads ETGVTQSPTHLIKTRGQQVTLRCSSQSGHNTVSWYQQALGQGPQFIFQYYREEENGRGNFPPRFSGLQFPNYSSELNVNALELDDSALYLCASTTFATNEKLFFGSGTQLSVL.

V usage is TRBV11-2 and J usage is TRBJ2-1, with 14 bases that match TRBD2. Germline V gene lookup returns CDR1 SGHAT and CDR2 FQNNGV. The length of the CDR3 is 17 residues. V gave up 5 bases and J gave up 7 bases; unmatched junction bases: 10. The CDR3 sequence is CASSLSSWTSGRNEQFF. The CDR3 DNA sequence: TGTGCCAGCAGCCTTAGCTCCTGGACTAGCGGGAGGAATGAGCAGTTCTTC. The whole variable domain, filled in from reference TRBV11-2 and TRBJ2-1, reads EAGVAQSPRYKIIEKRQSVAFWCNPISGHATLYWYQQILGQGPKLLIQFQNNGVVDDSQLPKDRFSAERLKGVDSTLKIQPAKLEDSAVYLCASSLSSWTSGRNEQFFGPGTRLTVL.

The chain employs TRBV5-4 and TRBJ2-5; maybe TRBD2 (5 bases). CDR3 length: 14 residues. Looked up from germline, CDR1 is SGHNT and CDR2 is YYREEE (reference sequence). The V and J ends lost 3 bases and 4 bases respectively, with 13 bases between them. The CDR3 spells CASSYPGSGETQYF. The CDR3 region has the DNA TGTGCCAGCAGCTACCCGGGGAGCGGAGAGACCCAGTACTTC.